These 9 T cell receptor beta chains were all obtained from the same sample, sequenced in a study of CD8+ T cells in alopecia areata. Sequencing relied on a cDNA template that was reverse transcribed from extracted RNA. Sequencing used immunoSEQ multiplex PCR; TCRdb keeps in-frame clones, though not all of them. The table has roughly 190,000 clones, more than 55% seen once; the top ten hold 3% to 3.5%. Treatment denoted: oral pan-JAK inhibitor, 5-10 mg twice daily. Sequenced material: CD4+ T cells sorted from blood, taken at week 4, from a patient treated with tofacitinib. These receptors were taken from a human donor with alopecia areata.

The chain carries TRBV5-1 and TRBJ1-2, with 8 bases that match TRBD1. V lost 0 bases and J lost 8; bases outside the gene matches: 12. In germline, CDR1 is SGHRS, CDR2 YFSETQ. The CDR3 runs to 16 residues. This CDR3 reads CASSLAQGQGTGGYTF. The CDR3 DNA is TGCGCCAGCAGCTTGGCCCAAGGACAGGGAACTGGCGGCTACACCTTC.

This clone was seen a single time. The genes are TRBV6-5 and TRBJ1-4, with TRBD1 identical over 8 bases. Trimming cost V 4 bases and J 7 bases; bases outside gene matches: 8. Germline V gene data show CDR1 as MNHEY and CDR2 as SVGAGI. This CDR3 region has 15 residues. The CDR3 DNA reads TGTGCCAGCAGTTTAGACCCAGGGGGCGGTGAAAAACTGTTTTTT. Translated, it gives CASSLDPGGGEKLFF.

The rearrangement joins TRBV9 to TRBJ2-3; D is possibly TRBD2 (5 bases). The germline gives CDR1 SGDLS, CDR2 YYNGEE. The V and J ends lost 4 bases and 0 bases respectively, with 6 bases between them. There are 13 residues in the CDR3. CDR3 nucleotide sequence: TGTGCCAGCAGCCCGGGAAGCACAGATACGCAGTATTTT. Translating it yields CASSPGSTDTQYF.

The chain is built from TRBV30 and TRBJ1-2; D remains unclear. CDR3 length: 13 residues. V lost 0 bases and J lost 8, with 13 bases in between. Germline V gene lookup returns CDR1 GTSNPN and CDR2 SVGIG (reference sequence). The CDR3 sequence is CAWSVRQSLGYTF. The DNA for the CDR3 is TGTGCCTGGAGTGTACGGCAGTCCTTGGGCTACACCTTC. Full variable domain (rest looked up from reference TRBV30 and TRBJ1-2): SQTIHQWPATLVQPVGSPLSLECTVEGTSNPNLYWYRQAAGRGLQLLFYSVGIGQISSEVPQNLSASRPQDRQFILSSKKLLLSDSGFYLCAWSVRQSLGYTFGSGTRLTVV.

This rearrangement joins TRBV4-3 to TRBJ1-6; 7 positions agree with TRBD1. The ends lost 3 bases at V and 7 bases at J; junction bases unmatched: 9. The CDR3 contains 16 residues. Per the germline V gene, CDR1 is LGHNA and CDR2 is YSLEER. This CDR3 is CASSHDPGQRNSPLHF. CDR3 nucleotide sequence: TGCGCCAGCAGCCATGATCCGGGACAGCGAAATTCACCCCTCCACTTT.

CDR3 amino acids: CSAAGRGDSPLHF. The CDR3 region has the DNA TGCAGCGCGGCGGGGAGAGGCGATTCACCCCTCCACTTT. V usage is TRBV29-1 and J usage is TRBJ1-6; D remains ambiguous. The V gene's germline CDR1 is SQVTM and CDR2 ANQGSEA. The CDR3 length is 13 residues. V dropped 7 bases and J dropped 8 bases, with 15 bases sitting between them.

In its sample, this clone was seen once. V is TRBV2 and J is TRBJ1-2, with 9 bases identical to TRBD1. CDR1 and CDR2 from the germline V gene are SNHLY and FYNNEI. V trimming: 2 bases; J trimming: 5 bases; junction bases outside the gene matches: 12. This CDR3 is 17 amino acids long. The CDR3 loop is CASSETLGGQGSYGYTF. DNA of the CDR3: TGTGCCAGCAGTGAAACCCTTGGGGGACAGGGCTCATATGGCTACACCTTC.

This chain links TRBV5-1 with TRBJ2-2; tentative D call: TRBD1 (5 bases). The CDR3 has 15 amino acids. Per the germline V gene, CDR1 is SGHRS and CDR2 is YFSETQ. V was cut by 4 bases and J by 4 bases, with 14 bases left in between. The CDR3 DNA sequence: TGCGCCAGCAGCGTAGTCGACAGTGTCACCGGGGAGCTGTTTTTT. Its protein is CASSVVDSVTGELFF.

The genes are TRBV2 and TRBJ1-5, with D possibly TRBD1 on 5 matching bases. Germline V gives CDR1 SNHLY, CDR2 FYNNEI. V lost 4 bases, J lost 5 bases, and 9 bases lay in between. The CDR3 spans 13 residues. The CDR3 DNA reads TGTGCCAGCAGTGCCGTGGGGGATCAGCCCCAGCATTTT. The encoded protein is CASSAVGDQPQHF.